This T cell receptor beta chain was sequenced during a study of blood T cell repertoires in COVID-19 (dated by TCRdb to about 2020). About the full investigation: The collaborator samples originated in the United States, Italy and Spain and spanned the acute and convalescent phases of COVID-19. Subjects who had been exposed to COVID-19, were actively infected with it, or had recovered from it provided the deeply sampled blood TCRbeta repertoires that made up the dataset. Sample metadata almost always included a de-identified subject ID, COVID-19 status, age in years and sex. Samples were obtained from the ongoing ImmuneRACE study (first 160 participants) and from 950 to 1,500 subjects provided by 6 global collaborators. The repertoires were made available in a free public database intended to serve as a resource for research on the immune response to SARS-CoV-2. Where HLA class I and class II types were available, the types were taken from metadata supplied by the sample provider, not from assay-based typing. The prospective study material was composed of cDNA or gDNA derived from T cells, B-cell-depleted T cells, or PBMCs. General study outcomes and caveats: Clinical and demographic metadata were provided uncurated, with the amount varying by source and participant.

Participants in the prospective study were aged about 18 to 95 years, lived in some 24 United States geographic areas, and enrolled through a virtual design. Cohort assignment in the prospective study relied on participant-reported clinical history from a screening survey and a study questionnaire. Recovered participants in ImmuneRACE Cohort 3 were defined as having two consecutive negative NP/OP PCR tests, clearance from a healthcare professional, or resolution of symptoms. Each participant in the prospective study had whole blood, serum and a nasopharyngeal or oropharyngeal swab collected by mobile phlebotomists. Additional blood draws and questionnaires over an approximately two-month period could optionally be provided by prospective study participants. Before DNA extraction, prospective study blood samples were shipped either frozen or at room temperature. The immunoSEQ Assay, a bias-controlled multiplex PCR, was used to amplify TCRbeta CDR3 regions from genomic DNA. In the original analysis: The number of nucleated cells in each sample was estimated from the amplification of reference gene primers within the assay. To quantify the absolute abundance of each unique TCRbeta CDR3 rearrangement, sequence reads were collapsed and filtered. For each sample, productive Simpson clonality was calculated by taking the square root of Simpson's diversity index across productive rearrangements. TCRdb retrieved this table from immuneACCESS and kept in-frame rearrangements only. Not all clones are present; in checked studies, unresolved V genes account for under half, and no reason is known for the remainder. Clone size and the V and J calls come from that table; the DNA yielded D and trimming. The sample table lists hundreds of thousands of clones, roughly 89% of them with a count of one. About 5.2% of the sample is taken by the ten largest.

Unmatched junction bases come to 4, with V trimmed by 5 bases and J by 4 bases. The CDR3, cysteine through phenylalanine, is 15 amino acids long. Just the 45-base CDR3 DNA is kept, in frame starting at base 1. From the germline V gene, CDR1 is SGHRS and CDR2 is YFSETQ. With respect to this clone: The antigen it recognizes is unknown. Per-nucleotide qualities are absent, and no much larger clonotype sits a single base away.

Input material: PBMCs or T cells enriched from blood (not recorded which). This sequence originates from a man between 60 and 75 years old who had recovered from COVID-19. Rearrangement joined TRBV5-1 to TRBJ1-6; 9 central bases correspond to TRBD1. The CDR3 reads as follows: CASRGGTGYNSPLHF. At the DNA level, the sequence is TGCGCCAGCAGGGGCGGGACAGGGTATAATTCACCCCTCCACTTT.